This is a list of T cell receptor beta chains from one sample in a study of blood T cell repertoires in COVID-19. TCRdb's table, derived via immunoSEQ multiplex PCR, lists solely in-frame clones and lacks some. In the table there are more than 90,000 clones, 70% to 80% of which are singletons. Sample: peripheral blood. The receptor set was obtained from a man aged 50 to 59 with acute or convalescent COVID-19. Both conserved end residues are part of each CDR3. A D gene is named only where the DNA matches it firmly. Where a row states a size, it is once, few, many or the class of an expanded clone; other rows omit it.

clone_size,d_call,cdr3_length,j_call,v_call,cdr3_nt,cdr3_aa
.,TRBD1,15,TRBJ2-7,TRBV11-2,TGTGCCAGCAGCAAGTTGACAGGGGGCTCCTACGAGCAGTACTTC,CASSKLTGGSYEQYF
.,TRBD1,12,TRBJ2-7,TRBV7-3,TGTGCCAGCAGCTTTGGGACAGCCGAGCAGTACTTC,CASSFGTAEQYF
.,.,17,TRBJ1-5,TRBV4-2,TGTGCCAGCAGCCAAGATCTCGGGGTAGGGTTGGACCAGCCCCAGCATTTT,CASSQDLGVGLDQPQHF
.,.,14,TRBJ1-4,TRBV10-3,TGTGCCATCAAGGGCGGACAGAATAATGAAAAACTGTTTTTT,CAIKGGQNNEKLFF
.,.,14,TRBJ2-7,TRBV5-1,TGCGCCAGCAGCCCGGGACCCCAGGGGACCGAGCAGTACTTC,CASSPGPQGTEQYF
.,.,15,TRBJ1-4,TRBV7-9,TGTGCCAGCAGCTCCGCCGCAGTGACTAATGAAAAACTGTTTTTT,CASSSAAVTNEKLFF
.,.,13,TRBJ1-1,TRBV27,TGTGCCAGCAGTAAACAGGGAAACACTGAAGCTTTCTTT,CASSKQGNTEAFF
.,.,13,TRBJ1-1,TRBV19,TGTGCCAGTAGTCAGGGGAAGAACACTGAAGCTTTCTTT,CASSQGKNTEAFF
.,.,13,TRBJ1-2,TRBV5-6,TGTGCCAGCAGCCCACCTGAGGGCTATGGCTACACCTTC,CASSPPEGYGYTF
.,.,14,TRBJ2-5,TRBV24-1,TGTGCCACCAGCTTCCCGGAGGTCCTTGAGACCCAGTACTTC,CATSFPEVLETQYF
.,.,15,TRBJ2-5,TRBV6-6,TGTGCCAGCAGTTATTCCCGGTATGAGCAAGAGACCCAGTACTTC,CASSYSRYEQETQYF
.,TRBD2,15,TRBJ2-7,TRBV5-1,TGCGCCAGCAGCTTGGACATAGCGGGAGAAGGGGAGCAGTACTTC,CASSLDIAGEGEQYF
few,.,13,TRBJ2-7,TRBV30,TGTGCCTGGAGTGCAGGGGTAGGCTACGAGCAGTACTTC,CAWSAGVGYEQYF
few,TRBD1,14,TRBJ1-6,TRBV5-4,TGTGCCAGCAGCCCGGGACAGGCTAATTCACCCCTCCACTTT,CASSPGQANSPLHF
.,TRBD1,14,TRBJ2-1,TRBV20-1,TGCAGTGCTAGTAGGGACAGGGGGTACAATGAGCAGTTCTTC,CSASRDRGYNEQFF
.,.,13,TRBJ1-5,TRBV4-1,TGCGCCAGCAGCCAGATAGGGAGTCAGCCCCAGCATTTT,CASSQIGSQPQHF
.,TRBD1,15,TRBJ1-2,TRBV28,TGTGCCAGCAGGCCTCGGACAGGGGGCGCGTTTGGCTACACCTTC,CASRPRTGGAFGYTF
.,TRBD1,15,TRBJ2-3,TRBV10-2,TGCGCCAGCCTCCGTTGGGACAGGGACACAGATACGCAGTATTTT,CASLRWDRDTDTQYF
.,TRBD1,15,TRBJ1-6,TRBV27,TGTGCCAGCAGTTTGAGTCACAGGGGGAGTTCACCCCTCCACTTT,CASSLSHRGSSPLHF
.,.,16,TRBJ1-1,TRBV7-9,TGTGCCAGCAGCCCACCGACAGGACCCTTGAACACTGAAGCTTTCTTT,CASSPPTGPLNTEAFF
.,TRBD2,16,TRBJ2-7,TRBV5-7,TGTGCCAGCAGCTTGATGGGACTAGCGGGAGCCAACGAGCAGTACTTC,CASSLMGLAGANEQYF
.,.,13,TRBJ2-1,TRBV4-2,TGTGCCAGCAGCCAAGCCCCGGGAGATGAGCAGTTCTTC,CASSQAPGDEQFF
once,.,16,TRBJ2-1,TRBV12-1,TGTGCCAGCAGCCAGGGACTAGCGGGACCCTACAATGAGCAGTTCTTC,CASSQGLAGPYNEQFF
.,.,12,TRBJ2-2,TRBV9,TGTGCCAGCAGCGTCGGGAACGGGGAGCTGTTTTTT,CASSVGNGELFF
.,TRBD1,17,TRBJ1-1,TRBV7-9,TGTGCCAGCAGCTTAGGGGACAGGGGCGGAACGAACACTGAAGCTTTCTTT,CASSLGDRGGTNTEAFF
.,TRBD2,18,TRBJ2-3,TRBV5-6,TGTGCCAGCAGCCTTCCGGGACTAGCGGGGAGCTACACAGATACGCAGTATTTT,CASSLPGLAGSYTDTQYF
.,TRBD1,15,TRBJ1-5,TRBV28,TGTGCCAGCAGGAAAGACAGGGGGGGGAATCAGCCCCAGCATTTT,CASRKDRGGNQPQHF
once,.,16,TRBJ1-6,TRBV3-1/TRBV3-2,TGTGCCAGCAGCCAAGACGCAGGGACCTATAATTCACCCCTCCACTTT,CASSQDAGTYNSPLHF
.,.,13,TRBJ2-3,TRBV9,TGTGCCAGCAGCCCAATCAGCACAGATACGCAGTATTTT,CASSPISTDTQYF
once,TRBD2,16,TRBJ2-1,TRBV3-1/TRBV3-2,TGTGCCAGCAGCCAAGGGTCCGGGAGGGTCCGTCGTGAGCAGTTCTTC,CASSQGSGRVRREQFF
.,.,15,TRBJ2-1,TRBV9,TGTGCCAGCAGCGTAGGCGGGATCTCGTACAATGAGCAGTTCTTC,CASSVGGISYNEQFF
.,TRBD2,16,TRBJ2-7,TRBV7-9,TGTGCCAGCAGCTTAGGTAGCCTAGCGGCTTCCTACGAGCAGTACTTC,CASSLGSLAASYEQYF
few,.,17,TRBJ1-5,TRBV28,TGTGCCAGCAGTTTATCCTCTGTCAGGACAGCTGGTCAGCCCCAGCATTTT,CASSLSSVRTAGQPQHF
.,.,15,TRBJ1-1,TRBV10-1,TGCGCCAGCAGTGAGTACCAGGGCCGCAACACTGAAGCTTTCTTT,CASSEYQGRNTEAFF
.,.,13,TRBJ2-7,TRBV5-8,TGTGCCAGCAGCTACGACAGAACCTACGAGCAGTACTTC,CASSYDRTYEQYF
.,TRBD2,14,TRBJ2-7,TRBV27,TGTGCCAGCAGTTTATCGGGACTAGTGTCCGAGCAGTACTTC,CASSLSGLVSEQYF
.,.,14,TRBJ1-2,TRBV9,TGTGCCAGCAGCGGTGGGGGCCCCGCGGTTGGCTACACCTTC,CASSGGGPAVGYTF
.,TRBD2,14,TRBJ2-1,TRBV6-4,TGTGCCAGCAGCCGGACTAGCGGTTACAATGAGCAGTTCTTC,CASSRTSGYNEQFF
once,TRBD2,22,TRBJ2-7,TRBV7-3,TGTGCCAGCAGCCGCCGGGACAGGGGTTTACCGGGACTAGCGGGAGAAGGCTACGAGCAGTACTTC,CASSRRDRGLPGLAGEGYEQYF
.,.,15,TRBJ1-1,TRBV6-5,TGTGCCAGCAGTTACTGGGCTTCTGCAAACACTGAAGCTTTCTTT,CASSYWASANTEAFF
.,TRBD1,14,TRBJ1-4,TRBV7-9,TGTGCCAGCAGCTCGGGACAGCGTAATGAAAAACTGTTTTTT,CASSSGQRNEKLFF
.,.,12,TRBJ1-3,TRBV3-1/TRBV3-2,TGTGCCAGCAGCCAAGTGGAGTCCACCATATATTTT,CASSQVESTIYF
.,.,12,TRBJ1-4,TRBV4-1,TGCGCCAGCAGCCTAGGACACGAAAAACTGTTTTTT,CASSLGHEKLFF
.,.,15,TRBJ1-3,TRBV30,TGTGCCTGGAGTTACAGCGGTTTCTCTGGAAACACCATATATTTT,CAWSYSGFSGNTIYF
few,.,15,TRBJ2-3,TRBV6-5,TGTGCCAGCACCCCCGGTTCGGCCGAGGCAGATACGCAGTATTTT,CASTPGSAEADTQYF
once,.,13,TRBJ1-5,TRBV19,TGTGCCAGTAGTACCCAAGGGGGACAGCCCCAGCATTTT,CASSTQGGQPQHF
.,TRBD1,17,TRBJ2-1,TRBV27,TGTGCCAGCACCCTCGTATTGGACAGGGGGCATAGAAATGAGCAGTTCTTC,CASTLVLDRGHRNEQFF
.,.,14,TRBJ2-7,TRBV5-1,TGCGCCAGCAGAGGGGGGACAGCCAACTACGAGCAGTACTTC,CASRGGTANYEQYF
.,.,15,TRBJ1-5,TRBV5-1,TGCGCCAGCAGCTCCTCCGGGGGGCGCGGGCAGCCCCAGCATTTT,CASSSSGGRGQPQHF
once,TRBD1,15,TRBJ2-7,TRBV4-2,TGTGCCAGCAGCCCTGAGGCACAGGGGGCCTACGAGCAGTACTTC,CASSPEAQGAYEQYF
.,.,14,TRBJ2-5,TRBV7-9,TGTGCCAGCAGCTCTTCGGCCCGGGGGGAGACCCAGTACTTC,CASSSSARGETQYF
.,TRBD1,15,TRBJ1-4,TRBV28,TGTGCCAGCAGTTTTGGGGACAGGGCGAATGAAAAACTGTTTTTT,CASSFGDRANEKLFF
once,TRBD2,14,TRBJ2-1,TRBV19,TGTGCCAGTAGTCAAGCGGGAGAGACCAATGAGCAGTTCTTC,CASSQAGETNEQFF
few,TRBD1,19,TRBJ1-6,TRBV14,TGTGCCAGCAGCCAAACCGAACCGGGACAGGGTTCGTATAATTCACCCCTCCACTTT,CASSQTEPGQGSYNSPLHF